The 21 T cell receptor beta chains presented below share a single source sample, sequenced in a study of blood T cell repertoires in COVID-19. Sequencing used immunoSEQ multiplex PCR; TCRdb keeps in-frame clones, though not all of them. Of 450,000 or so clones in the sample, 89% are singletons; the top ten hold over 0.7%. Material: peripheral blood. The source of these receptors is a man aged 18 to 29 with COVID-19, enrolled during active disease.

The CDR3 loop is CASSLEGDTEAFF. The CDR3 region has the DNA TGTGCCAGCAGTTTAGAGGGAGACACTGAAGCTTTCTTT. The chain employs TRBV27 and TRBJ1-1, with unresolved D. V lost 2 bases and J lost 3, with 7 bases in between. Germline CDR1 is MNHEY and CDR2 is SMNVEV (reference sequence). CDR3 length equals 13 residues.

V is TRBV19 and J is TRBJ1-6; a weak D match, TRBD1 (5 bases). The CDR3 covers 14 residues. The V and J ends lost 7 bases and 7 bases respectively, with 14 bases between them. Germline values: CDR1 LNHDA, CDR2 SQIVND (reference sequence). CDR3 bases: TGTGCCAGTACTAAATCGGGGGGGAATTCACCCCTCCACTTT. The encoded protein is CASTKSGGNSPLHF.

This clone was recorded once. The rearrangement links TRBV6-5 to TRBJ2-1; D may be TRBD1 (6 bases). There are 15 residues in the CDR3. The germline gives CDR1 MNHEY, CDR2 SVGAGI. Between the trimmed V and J ends, which lost 6 bases and 6 bases, there was a span of 18 bases. The CDR3 spells CASRRPQGSGNEQFF. In nucleotides, the CDR3 is TGTGCCAGCAGACGCCCACAGGGTTCGGGCAATGAGCAGTTCTTC.

The rearrangement uses TRBV5-4 and TRBJ1-4; D is possibly TRBD1 (6 bases). Germline V gene sequence: CDR1 SGHNT, CDR2 YYREEE (reference sequence). V shed 0 bases and J shed 5 bases, with 11 bases lying between them. The length of the CDR3 is 15 residues. The CDR3 sequence: CASSLEGGENEKLFF. CDR3 DNA sequence: TGTGCCAGCAGCTTGGAGGGGGGGGAGAATGAAAAACTGTTTTTT.

The chain links TRBV2 to TRBJ2-3; D is possibly TRBD2 (6 bases). The CDR3 is made up of 12 amino acids. Germline-derived CDR1 and CDR2 are SNHLY and FYNNEI. With 9 bases removed from V and 4 bases from J, the gap between germline ends came to 11 bases. The CDR3 sequence is CARGSGSDTQYF. The CDR3 bases are TGTGCCAGAGGTAGCGGATCAGATACGCAGTATTTT.

This clone has a handful of counts. This sequence joins TRBV4-1 and TRBJ1-2; D is possibly TRBD1 (6 bases). The germline V gene encodes CDR1 MGHRA and CDR2 YSYEKL. The CDR3 totals 14 residues. V was shortened by 1 base and J by 13 bases, with 19 bases between the two germline ends. The CDR3 loop is CASSQVPGRQGSTF. DNA for the CDR3: TGCGCCAGCAGCCAAGTCCCGGGACGGCAGGGGAGCACCTTC.

Comments on this clone: At one end the junction does not follow the germline gene, possibly because of a read error. The chain combines TRBV7-3 with TRBJ2-3; D perhaps matches TRBD1 (6 bases). The CDR3 has 15 residues. The germline CDR1 and CDR2 sequences are SGHTA and FQGTGA. Here the CDR3 reads CASSLTGRWADTQYF. The CDR3 nucleotides are TGTGCCAGCAGCCTAACAGGGAGATGGGCAGATACGCAGTATTTT. Full variable domain (rest looked up from reference TRBV7-3 and TRBJ2-3): GAGVSQTPSNKVTEKGKYVELRCDPISGHTALYWYRQSLGQGPEFLIYFQGTGAADDSGLPNDRFFAVRPEGSVSTLKIQRTERGDSAVYLCASSLTGRWADTQYFGPGTRLTVL.

V is TRBV27 and J is TRBJ1-2; D not resolved. This CDR3 has 13 residues. Germline CDR1 and CDR2: MNHEY and SMNVEV (reference sequence). The V gene lost 3 bases and the J gene lost 4 bases, with 9 bases spanning the gap. The CDR3 bases are TGTGCCAGCAGTTTGGCCGGGAGCTATGGCTACACCTTC. Amino acid sequence: CASSLAGSYGYTF.

The chain has TRBV6-6 and TRBJ2-5; 8 bases align to TRBD2. Germline V gene sequence: CDR1 MNHNY, CDR2 SVGAGI (reference sequence). Trimming cost V 2 bases and J 5 bases; bases outside gene matches: 7. This CDR3 comprises 15 residues. Here the CDR3 reads CASSYRGGIGETQYF. Here the CDR3 DNA reads TGTGCCAGCAGTTACCGCGGGGGGATAGGGGAGACCCAGTACTTC.

The genes are TRBV5-8 and TRBJ2-1; D is unclear. Per germline, CDR1 SGHTS and CDR2 YDEGEE. The CDR3 has 14 residues. V was pared by 4 bases and J by 0 bases, with 8 bases between. CDR3 amino acids: CASSPLSSYNEQFF. The CDR3 coding sequence is TGTGCCAGCAGCCCCCTTAGCTCCTACAATGAGCAGTTCTTC.

The V call is TRBV27, the J call TRBJ2-2; 7 bases line up with TRBD2. V lost 4 bases to trimming and J lost 7 bases; unmatched junction nucleotides: 6. The CDR3 has 14 amino acids. CDR1 is MNHEY, CDR2 SMNVEV, per germline (reference sequence). This CDR3 is CASSSRLAGGELFF. The CDR3, as DNA: TGTGCCAGCAGTTCCCGACTAGCAGGCGGGGAGCTGTTTTTT.

This clone was detected only once. The V and J genes are TRBV2 and TRBJ1-1, with D perhaps matching TRBD1 (5 bases). Germline V CDR1 and CDR2: SNHLY, FYNNEI. There are 15 residues in the CDR3. V was clipped by 5 bases and J by 1 base, with 14 bases between them. The chain's CDR3 is CASSRGFGANTEAFF. The CDR3 bases are TGTGCCAGCAGTCGGGGGTTCGGCGCGAACACTGAAGCTTTCTTT.

This clone was recorded once. The chain uses TRBV3-1 (or the pseudogene TRBV3-2) and TRBJ2-5; weak D call: TRBD2 (5 bases). The CDR3 runs to 14 residues. Germline V CDR1 and CDR2: LGHDT, YNNKEL (reference sequence). The ends were cut back, 3 bases at V and 1 base at J, with 9 bases in the middle. CDR3 sequence (DNA): TGTGCCAGCAGCCAGACTACCCTCCAAGAGACCCAGTACTTC. It specifies CASSQTTLQETQYF.

This clone has just one count. The chain employs TRBV2 and TRBJ2-2, with 8 bases matching TRBD2. Losses at the gene ends were 6 bases for V and 7 bases for J; bases not matched to a gene: 4. Germline-derived CDR1 and CDR2 are SNHLY and FYNNEI. This CDR3 has 13 amino acids. For the CDR3, the DNA is TGTGCCAGCAGCGGGAGCGGGGGCGGGGAGCTGTTTTTT. Translating gives CASSGSGGGELFF. The full variable domain, in which reference TRBV2 and TRBJ2-2 provide the parts outside the CDR3, is EPEVTQTPSHQVTQMGQEVILRCVPISNHLYFYWYRQILGQKVEFLVSFYNNEISEKSEIFDDQFSVERPDGSNFTLKIRSTKLEDSAMYFCASSGSGGGELFFGEGSRLTVL.

The chain has TRBV7-8 and TRBJ1-5; TRBD1 agrees at 9 bases. The CDR3 is made up of 15 amino acids. Germline CDR1 SGHVS, CDR2 FQNEAQ. The V gene end was trimmed by 3 bases and the J gene end by 7 bases; junction bases not matched to a gene: 7. The CDR3 DNA sequence: TGTGCCAGCAGCTTGGACAGGGGAAGTCCCCAGCCCCAGCATTTT. This translates into CASSLDRGSPQPQHF.

The chain employs TRBV23-1 and TRBJ1-4; 7 bases match TRBD1. TRBV23-1 is flagged as an ORF with uncertain function. The CDR3 totals 17 residues. V trimming: 2 bases; J trimming: 0 bases; junction bases outside the gene matches: 6. CDR3 loop: CASSQIQGPPTNEKLFF. For the CDR3, the DNA is TGCGCCAGCAGTCAAATACAGGGGCCCCCAACTAATGAAAAACTGTTTTTT.

This sequence joins TRBV6-5 and TRBJ2-7; D is ambiguous. The CDR3 totals 11 residues. CDR1 and CDR2 from the germline V gene are MNHEY and SVGAGI. The ends were cut back, 6 bases at V and 3 bases at J, with 6 bases in the middle. The CDR3 DNA is TGTGCCAGCAGCGTCAGCTACGAGCAGTACTTC. This encodes CASSVSYEQYF.

The rearrangement uses TRBV19 and TRBJ2-5, with TRBD1 as a possible D gene (5 bases). The CDR3 contains 13 residues. CDR1 and CDR2 from the germline V gene are LNHDA and SQIVND (reference sequence). Trimming pared 4 bases from V and 5 bases from J, leaving 11 bases between. The CDR3 is CASSKAGWETQYF. CDR3 DNA: TGTGCCAGTAGTAAGGCAGGGTGGGAGACCCAGTACTTC.

The rearrangement uses TRBV6-5 and TRBJ1-1; 9 bases map to TRBD1. The germline CDR1 and CDR2 sequences are MNHEY and SVGAGI. This CDR3 has 15 residues. After removal of 5 bases from V and 1 base from J, the junction contained 5 bases not matched to a gene. The CDR3 here is CASSSRGQGNTEAFF. CDR3 DNA sequence: TGTGCCAGCAGTAGCCGGGGACAGGGGAACACTGAAGCTTTCTTT.

The rearrangement uses TRBV3-1 (or the pseudogene TRBV3-2) and TRBJ2-6; D not certain. The CDR3 consists of 15 residues. The germline V gene encodes CDR1 LGHDT and CDR2 YNNKEL (reference sequence). The V gene lost 5 bases and the J gene lost 0 bases, with 8 bases spanning the gap. The CDR3 here is CASSYLFSGANVLTF. CDR3 DNA sequence: TGTGCCAGCAGCTATTTATTCTCTGGGGCCAACGTCCTGACTTTC.

This clone was detected only once. This rearrangement joins TRBV24-1 to TRBJ2-1; TRBD2 might be the D (7 bases). CDR3 length: 16 residues. Germline V gene sequence: CDR1 KGHDR, CDR2 SFDVKD. V lost 5 bases and J 4 bases, leaving 17 bases between the germline ends. Here the CDR3 reads CATSVGGGPNYNEQFF. In DNA, the CDR3 is TGTGCCACCAGTGTTGGGGGGGGGCCGAATTACAATGAGCAGTTCTTC.